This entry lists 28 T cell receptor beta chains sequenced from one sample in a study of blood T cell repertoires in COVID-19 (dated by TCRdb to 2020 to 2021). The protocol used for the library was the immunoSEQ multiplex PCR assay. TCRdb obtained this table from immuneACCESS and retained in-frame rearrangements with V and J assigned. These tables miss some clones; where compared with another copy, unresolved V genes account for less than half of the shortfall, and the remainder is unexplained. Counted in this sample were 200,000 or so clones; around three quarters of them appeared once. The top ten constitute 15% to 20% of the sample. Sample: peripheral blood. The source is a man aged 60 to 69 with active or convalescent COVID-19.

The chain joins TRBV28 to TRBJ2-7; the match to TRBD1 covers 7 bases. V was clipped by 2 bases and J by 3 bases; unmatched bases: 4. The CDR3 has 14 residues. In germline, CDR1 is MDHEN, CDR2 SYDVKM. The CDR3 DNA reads TGTGCCAGCAGTTTAGGACAGGATTTCTACGAGCAGTACTTC. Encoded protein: CASSLGQDFYEQYF.

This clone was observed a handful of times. DNA for the CDR3: TGTGCCAGCAGCCAAGGGCTAGCGGGATACTGGGAGACCCAGTACTTC. Protein sequence: CASSQGLAGYWETQYF. This chain uses TRBV3-1 (or the pseudogene TRBV3-2) with TRBJ2-5; the match to TRBD2 covers 9 bases. This CDR3 has 16 residues. Unmatched junction bases numbered 8, after V lost 1 base and J lost 5 bases. In germline, CDR1 is LGHDT, CDR2 YNNKEL (reference sequence).

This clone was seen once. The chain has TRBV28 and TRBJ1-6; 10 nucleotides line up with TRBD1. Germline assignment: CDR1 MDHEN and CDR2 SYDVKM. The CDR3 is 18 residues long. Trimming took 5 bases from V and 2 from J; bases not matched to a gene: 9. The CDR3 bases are TGTGCCAGCAGTACTGGGACAGGGGCCATCCCCTATAATTCACCCCTCCACTTT. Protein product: CASSTGTGAIPYNSPLHF. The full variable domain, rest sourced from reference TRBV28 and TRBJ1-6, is DVKVTQSSRYLVKRTGEKVFLECVQDMDHENMFWYRQDPGLGLRLIYFSYDVKMKEKGDIPEGYSVSREKKERFSLILESASTNQTSMYLCASSTGTGAIPYNSPLHFGNGTRLTVT.

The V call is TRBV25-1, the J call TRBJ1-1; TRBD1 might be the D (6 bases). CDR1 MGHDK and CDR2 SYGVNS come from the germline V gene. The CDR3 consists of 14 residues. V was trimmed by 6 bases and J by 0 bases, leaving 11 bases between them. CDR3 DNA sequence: TGTGCCAGCAGGGAAACAGGGTTGAACACTGAAGCTTTCTTT. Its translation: CASRETGLNTEAFF. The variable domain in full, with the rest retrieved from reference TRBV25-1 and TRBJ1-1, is EADIYQTPRYLVIGTGKKITLECSQTMGHDKMYWYQQDPGMELHLIHYSYGVNSTEKGDLSSESTVSRIRTEHFPLTLESARPSHTSQYLCASRETGLNTEAFFGQGTRLTVV.

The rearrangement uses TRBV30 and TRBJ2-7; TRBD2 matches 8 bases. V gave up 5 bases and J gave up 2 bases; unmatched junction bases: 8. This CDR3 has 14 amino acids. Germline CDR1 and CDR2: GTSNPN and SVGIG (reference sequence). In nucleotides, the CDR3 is TGTGCCTGGCGCGGGGGGCCGACTACCTACGAGCAGTACTTC. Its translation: CAWRGGPTTYEQYF.

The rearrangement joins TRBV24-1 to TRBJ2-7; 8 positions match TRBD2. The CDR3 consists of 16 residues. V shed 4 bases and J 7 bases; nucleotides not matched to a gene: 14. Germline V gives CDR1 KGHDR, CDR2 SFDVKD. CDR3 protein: CATSDPRGTRPWEQYF. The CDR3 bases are TGTGCCACCAGTGACCCCCGAGGGACTAGACCCTGGGAGCAGTACTTC.

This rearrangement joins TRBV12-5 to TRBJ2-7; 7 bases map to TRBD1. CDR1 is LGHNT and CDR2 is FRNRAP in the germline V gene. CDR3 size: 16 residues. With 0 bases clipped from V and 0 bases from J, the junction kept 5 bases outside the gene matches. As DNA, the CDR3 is TGTGCTAGTGGTTTGGTACAGAGGACAGGCTCCTACGAGCAGTACTTC. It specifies CASGLVQRTGSYEQYF. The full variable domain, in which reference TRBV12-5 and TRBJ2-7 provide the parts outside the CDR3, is DARVTQTPRHKVTEMGQEVTMRCQPILGHNTVFWYRQTMMQGLELLAYFRNRAPLDDSGMPKDRFSAEMPDATLATLKIQPSEPRDSAVYFCASGLVQRTGSYEQYFGPGTRLTVT.

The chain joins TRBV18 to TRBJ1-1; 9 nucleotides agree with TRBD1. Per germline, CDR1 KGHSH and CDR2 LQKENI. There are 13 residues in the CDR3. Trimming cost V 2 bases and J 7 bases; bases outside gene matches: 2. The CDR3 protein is CASSPGTGLEAFF. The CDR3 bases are TGTGCCAGCTCACCAGGGACAGGGCTTGAAGCTTTCTTT.

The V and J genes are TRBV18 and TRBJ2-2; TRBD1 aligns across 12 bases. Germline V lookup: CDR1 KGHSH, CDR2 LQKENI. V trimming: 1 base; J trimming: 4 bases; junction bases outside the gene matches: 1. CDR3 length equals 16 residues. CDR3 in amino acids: CASSPLGQGATGELFF. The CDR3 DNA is TGTGCCAGCTCACCACTGGGACAGGGGGCCACCGGGGAGCTGTTTTTT.

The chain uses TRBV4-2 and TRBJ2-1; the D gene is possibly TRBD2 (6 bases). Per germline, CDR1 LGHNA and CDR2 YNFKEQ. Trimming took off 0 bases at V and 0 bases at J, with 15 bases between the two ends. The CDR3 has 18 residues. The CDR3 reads CASSQEGGLPGSYNEQFF. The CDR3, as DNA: TGTGCCAGCAGCCAAGAGGGAGGACTCCCGGGCTCCTACAATGAGCAGTTCTTC.

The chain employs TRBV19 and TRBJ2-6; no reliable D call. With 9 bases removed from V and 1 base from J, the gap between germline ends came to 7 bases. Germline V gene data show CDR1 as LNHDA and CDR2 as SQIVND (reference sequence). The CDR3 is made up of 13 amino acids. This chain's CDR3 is CASQVSGANVLTF. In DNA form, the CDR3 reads TGTGCCAGCCAGGTTTCTGGGGCCAACGTCCTGACTTTC.

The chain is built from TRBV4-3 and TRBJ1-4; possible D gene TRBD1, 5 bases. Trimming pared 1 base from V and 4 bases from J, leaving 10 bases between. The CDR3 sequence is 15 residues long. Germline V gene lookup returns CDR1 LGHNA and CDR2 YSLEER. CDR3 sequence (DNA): TGCGCCAGCAGCCAAGGCGGGACTGATAATGAAAAACTGTTTTTT. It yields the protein CASSQGGTDNEKLFF.

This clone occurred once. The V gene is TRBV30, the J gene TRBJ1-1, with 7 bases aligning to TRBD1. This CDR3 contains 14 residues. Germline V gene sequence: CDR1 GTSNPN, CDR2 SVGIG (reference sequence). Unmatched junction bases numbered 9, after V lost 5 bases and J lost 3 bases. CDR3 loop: CAWGKGQRDTEAFF. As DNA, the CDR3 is TGTGCCTGGGGGAAGGGACAGAGGGACACTGAAGCTTTCTTT.

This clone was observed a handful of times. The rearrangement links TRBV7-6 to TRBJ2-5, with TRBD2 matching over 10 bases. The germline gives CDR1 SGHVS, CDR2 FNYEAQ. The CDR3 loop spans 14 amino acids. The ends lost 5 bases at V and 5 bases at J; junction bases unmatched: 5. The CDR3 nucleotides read TGTGCCAGCAGCCCACCGACTAGCGGGGAGACCCAGTACTTC. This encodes CASSPPTSGETQYF.

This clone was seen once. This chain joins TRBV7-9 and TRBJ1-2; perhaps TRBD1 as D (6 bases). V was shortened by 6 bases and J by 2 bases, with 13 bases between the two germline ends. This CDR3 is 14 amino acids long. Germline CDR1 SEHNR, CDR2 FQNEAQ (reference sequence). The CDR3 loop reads CASRTTGTNYGYTF. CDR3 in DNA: TGTGCCAGCAGAACCACCGGGACAAACTATGGCTACACCTTC.

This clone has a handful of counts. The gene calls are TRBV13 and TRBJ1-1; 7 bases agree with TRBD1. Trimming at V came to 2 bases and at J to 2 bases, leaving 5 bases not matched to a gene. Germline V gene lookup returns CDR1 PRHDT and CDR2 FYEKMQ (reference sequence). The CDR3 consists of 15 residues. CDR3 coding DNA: TGTGCCAGCAGCTTAAGGGCAGGGGGAAACACTGAAGCTTTCTTT. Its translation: CASSLRAGGNTEAFF.

CDR3 region: CASSVSTSTDTQYF. In DNA, the CDR3 is TGTGCCAGCAGCGTGTCGACTAGCACAGATACGCAGTATTTT. The rearrangement links TRBV9 to TRBJ2-3, with D uncertain. V was shortened by 2 bases and J by 0 bases, with 7 bases between the two germline ends. In germline, CDR1 is SGDLS, CDR2 YYNGEE. The CDR3 has 14 residues.

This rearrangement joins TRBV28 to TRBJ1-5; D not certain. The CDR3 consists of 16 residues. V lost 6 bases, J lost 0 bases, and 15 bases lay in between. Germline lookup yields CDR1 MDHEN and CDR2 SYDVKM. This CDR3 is CASSHRPAASNQPQHF. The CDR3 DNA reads TGTGCCAGCAGCCACAGACCGGCCGCTAGCAATCAGCCCCAGCATTTT.

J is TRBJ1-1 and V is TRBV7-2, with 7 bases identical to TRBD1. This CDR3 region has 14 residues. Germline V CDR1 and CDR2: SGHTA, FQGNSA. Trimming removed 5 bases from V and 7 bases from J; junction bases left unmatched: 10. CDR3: CASSTRQGLGEAFF. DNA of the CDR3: TGTGCCAGCAGCACTAGACAGGGTTTGGGTGAAGCTTTCTTT.

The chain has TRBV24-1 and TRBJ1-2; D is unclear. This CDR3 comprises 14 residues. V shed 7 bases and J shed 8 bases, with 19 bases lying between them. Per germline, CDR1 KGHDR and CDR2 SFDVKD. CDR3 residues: CATSPRFQPGGYTF. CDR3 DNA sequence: TGTGCCACCAGCCCTCGGTTCCAGCCAGGAGGCTACACCTTC.

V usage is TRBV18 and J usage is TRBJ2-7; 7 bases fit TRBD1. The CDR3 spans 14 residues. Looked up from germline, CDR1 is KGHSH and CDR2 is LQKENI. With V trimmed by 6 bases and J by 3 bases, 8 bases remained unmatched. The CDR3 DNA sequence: TGTGCCAGCTCTCAGGGGACAGACCACTACGAGCAGTACTTC. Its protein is CASSQGTDHYEQYF.

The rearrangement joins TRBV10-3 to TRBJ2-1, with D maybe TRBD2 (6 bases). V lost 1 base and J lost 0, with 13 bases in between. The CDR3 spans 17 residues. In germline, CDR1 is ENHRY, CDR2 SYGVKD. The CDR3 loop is CAISELAGTSSYNEQFF. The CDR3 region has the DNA TGTGCCATCAGTGAGTTGGCGGGAACTAGCTCCTACAATGAGCAGTTCTTC.

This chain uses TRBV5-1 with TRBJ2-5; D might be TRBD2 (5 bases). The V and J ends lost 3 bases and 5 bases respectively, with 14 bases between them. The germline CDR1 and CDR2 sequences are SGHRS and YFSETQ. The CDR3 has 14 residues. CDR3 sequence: CASSSRLPRETQYF. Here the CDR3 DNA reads TGCGCCAGCAGCTCACGACTACCCCGGGAGACCCAGTACTTC.

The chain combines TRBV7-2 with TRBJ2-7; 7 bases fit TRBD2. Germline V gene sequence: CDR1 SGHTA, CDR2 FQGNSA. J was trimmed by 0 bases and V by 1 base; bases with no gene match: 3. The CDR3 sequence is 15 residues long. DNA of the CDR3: TGTGCCAGCAGCTTAGTAGCGGGTTACTCCTACGAGCAGTACTTC. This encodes CASSLVAGYSYEQYF.

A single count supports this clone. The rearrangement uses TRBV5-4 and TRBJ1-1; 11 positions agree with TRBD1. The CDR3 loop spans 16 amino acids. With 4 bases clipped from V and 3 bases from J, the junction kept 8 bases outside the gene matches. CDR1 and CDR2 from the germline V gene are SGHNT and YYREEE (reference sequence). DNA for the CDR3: TGTGCCAGCAGCCGAGGACAGGGGGCGGGGGACACTGAAGCTTTCTTT. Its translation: CASSRGQGAGDTEAFF.

Written as DNA, the CDR3 is TGTGCCAGCAGTCCCCTCAATCAGCCCCAGCATTTT. It specifies CASSPLNQPQHF. J is TRBJ1-5 and V is TRBV28; D gene uncertain. The CDR3 runs to 12 residues. V was cut by 5 bases and J by 3 bases, with 5 bases left in between. Germline CDR1 is MDHEN and CDR2 is SYDVKM.

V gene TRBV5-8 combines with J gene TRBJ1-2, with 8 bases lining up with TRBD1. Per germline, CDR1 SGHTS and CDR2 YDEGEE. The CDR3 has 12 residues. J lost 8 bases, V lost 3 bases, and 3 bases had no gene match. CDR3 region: CASSWTGKGYTF. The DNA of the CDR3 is TGTGCCAGCAGCTGGACAGGGAAAGGCTACACCTTC.

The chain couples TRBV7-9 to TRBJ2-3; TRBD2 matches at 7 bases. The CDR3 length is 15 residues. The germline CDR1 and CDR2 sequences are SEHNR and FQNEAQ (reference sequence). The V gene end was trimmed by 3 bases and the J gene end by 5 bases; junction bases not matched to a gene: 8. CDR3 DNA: TGTGCCAGCAGCTTCCCTAGCGGAAGATTAGATACGCAGTATTTT. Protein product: CASSFPSGRLDTQYF.